The 32 T cell receptor beta chains in this list originate from one sample, sequenced in a study of breast tumors, draining lymph nodes, adjacent tissues. The lymph nodes were axillary draining lymph nodes from breast cancer patients. TCRdb reprocessed the multiplex PCR reads with MiXCR, giving one entry per CDR3 protein. Of under 150,000 distinct CDR3 sequences listed, roughly 20% are singletons. The specimen sequenced was axillary lymph node tissue. The receptors were sampled from a female donor with breast cancer. Some clones in this sample may be carry-over from other donors' samples.

To note about this clonotype: A single base separates this from a much larger clone, so it may be a read error. The chain carries TRBV4-1 and TRBJ2-2; the D is unclear. CDR1 and CDR2 (germline): MGHRA, YSYEKL. CDR3 size: 13 residues. CDR3 sequence (DNA): TGCGCCAGCAGCCAACTATTAACCGAGGAGCTGTTTTTT. It yields the protein CASSQLLTEELFF.

In regard to this clonotype: This may be a read error: a much more frequent sequence differs by one nucleotide. The chain employs TRBV6-1 and TRBJ2-1; 7 bases line up with TRBD2. The germline gives CDR1 MNHNS, CDR2 SASEGT. This CDR3 has 12 residues. CDR3 DNA sequence: TGTGCCAGCAGCGGACTAGTTAATGAGCAGCTCTTC. This translates into CASSGLVNEQLF.

This clonotype is a singleton in its sample. A read error is likely, as this CDR3 ends without the conserved phenylalanine or tryptophan. Because the CDR3's place on the DNA is in doubt, the DNA is left out and the CDR3 is given as listed by TCRdb. V is TRBV7-6 and J is TRBJ2-5. Per the germline V gene, CDR1 is SGHVS and CDR2 is FNYEAQ. The CDR3 comprises 15 residues, both ends counted. The CDR3 spells CASSPVNNYGYTFGS.

V gene TRBV7-9 combines with J gene TRBJ2-1, with D tentatively TRBD1 (6 bases). Germline CDR1 reads SEHNR; CDR2 reads FQNEAQ (reference sequence). The CDR3 contains 15 residues. Trimming shortened V by 7 bases and J by 5 bases, and 18 bases separated the two germline ends. The CDR3: CASINPGQRDNEQFF. CDR3 nucleotide sequence: TGTGCCAGCATCAATCCGGGACAACGAGACAATGAGCAGTTCTTC.

This clonotype was seen many times. The chain carries TRBV4-1 and TRBJ2-3; 9 bases map to TRBD1. V gave up 2 bases and J gave up 2 bases; unmatched junction bases: 5. Per the germline V gene, CDR1 is MGHRA and CDR2 is YSYEKL. There are 16 residues in the CDR3. The CDR3 here is CASSQFGTGYTDTQYF. CDR3 DNA sequence: TGCGCCAGCAGCCAATTCGGGACAGGGTACACAGATACGCAGTATTTT.

Of note for this clonotype: A read error is possible here, since a much larger clone lies one base away. V gene TRBV30 combines with J gene TRBJ2-1, with a weak D call TRBD1 (6 bases). V lost 3 bases and J lost 12, with 18 bases in between. The germline V gene has CDR1 GTSNPN and CDR2 SVGIG (reference sequence). This CDR3 spans 13 amino acids. Here the CDR3 DNA reads TGTGCCTGGAGGGGCAGGGGCCGCGCCGGGCAGTTCTTC. Translated: CAWRGRGRAGQFF.

As concerns this clonotype: This could be a read error, since a much larger clone is one nucleotide away. The CDR3 is CASSLPDNCNEQFF. The CDR3 DNA follows: TGTGCCAGCAGCCTACCCGATAACTGCAATGAGCAGTTCTTC. The chain couples TRBV5-6 to TRBJ2-1; D gene ambiguous. The V gene lost 4 bases and the J gene lost 6 bases, with 14 bases spanning the gap. CDR1 is SGHDT and CDR2 is YYEEEE in the germline V gene. CDR3 length: 14 residues.

This clonotype appeared many times. This sequence joins TRBV20-1 and TRBJ2-1, with TRBD2 matching 10 bases. V lost 1 base, J lost 10 bases, and 4 bases stayed unmatched. The CDR3 sequence is 13 residues long. The V gene's germline CDR1 is DFQATT and CDR2 SNEGSKA (reference sequence). The DNA of the CDR3 is TGCAGTGCTAGAGGGACTAGCGGAAGGGAGCAGTTCTTC. As protein: CSARGTSGREQFF.

This clonotype was counted ten times or more. The chain links TRBV20-1 to TRBJ2-1; 14 positions match TRBD2. V shed 1 base, J shed 9 bases, and the junction held 5 bases outside the gene matches. CDR3 size: 15 residues. Per the germline V gene, CDR1 is DFQATT and CDR2 is SNEGSKA (reference sequence). The CDR3 DNA follows: TGCAGTGCTAGAGTGGGACTAGCGGGAGTAGTTGAGCAGTTCTTC. Protein sequence: CSARVGLAGVVEQFF.

Ten or more counts support this clonotype. The chain uses TRBV6-6 and TRBJ2-3; TRBD2 matches 8 bases. This CDR3 has 16 amino acids. CDR1 MNHNY and CDR2 SVGAGI come from the germline V gene (reference sequence). V dropped 7 bases and J dropped 4; count of bases not matched to a gene: 13. CDR3 coding DNA: TGTGCCAGCAACATAGCCCAGCGGGAGTTAGCAGATACGCAGTATTTT. Translating gives CASNIAQRELADTQYF.

There are a few counts of this clonotype. A read error is possible here, since a much larger clone lies one base away. The gene calls are TRBV6-1 and TRBJ2-2, with a possible D match to TRBD2 (5 bases). CDR1 and CDR2 from the germline V gene are MNHNS and SASEGT. The CDR3 runs to 14 residues. CDR3 region: CASRRATNTRELFF. The CDR3 DNA sequence: TGTGCCAGCAGGCGGGCGACGAACACCAGGGAGCTGTTTTTT.

There are many counts of this clonotype. The chain employs TRBV7-3 and TRBJ2-2; maybe TRBD2 (6 bases). Germline-derived CDR1 and CDR2 are SGHTA and FQGTGA. The CDR3 length is 14 residues. The V end lost 2 bases, the J end lost 4 bases, and 8 bases lay between the germline ends. CDR3: CASSLGGVTGELFF. In nucleotides, the CDR3 is TGTGCCAGCAGCTTAGGAGGGGTCACCGGGGAGCTGTTTTTT.

This clonotype was observed at least ten times. The chain uses TRBV19 and TRBJ2-1; TRBD1 might be the D (5 bases). There are 18 residues in the CDR3. Trimming stripped 5 bases from V and 0 bases from J, with 20 bases between. Germline CDR1 reads LNHDA; CDR2 reads SQIVND (reference sequence). CDR3 in DNA: TGTGCCAGTAGTGTACAGGTTTCCCTACTACTCTCCTACAATGAGCAGTTCTTC. This gives the protein CASSVQVSLLLSYNEQFF.

Ten or more counts support this clonotype. This chain links TRBV11-1 with TRBJ2-7; D tentatively fits TRBD1 or TRBD2 (5 bases each). From germline, CDR1 is SGHAT and CDR2 FQDESV (reference sequence). Deletions cut 5 bases from V and 0 bases from J, with 8 bases between. The CDR3 loop spans 13 amino acids. CDR3 sequence: CASSRDPSYEQYF. CDR3 DNA sequence: TGTGCCAGCAGCCGGGACCCCTCCTACGAGCAGTACTTC.

The chain carries TRBV7-9 and TRBJ1-1; TRBD1 might be the D (6 bases). The CDR3 extends over 14 amino acids. V gave up 6 bases and J gave up 1 base, with 12 bases separating them. Germline V gene data show CDR1 as SEHNR and CDR2 as FQNEAQ (reference sequence). The DNA of the CDR3 is TGTGCCAGCAGATACAGGGCGCGGAACACTGAAGCTTTCTTT. Its protein is CASRYRARNTEAFF.

In this sample, this clonotype turned up many times. The genes are TRBV7-2 and TRBJ1-6, with 9 bases matching TRBD1. The germline gives CDR1 SGHTA, CDR2 FQGNSA. This CDR3 contains 16 residues. J lost 6 bases, V lost 5 bases, and 8 bases had no gene match. CDR3 bases: TGTGCCAGCAGCAAGACAAGGGGACAGGGTAATTCACCCCTCCACTTT. Its translation: CASSKTRGQGNSPLHF.

This clonotype was recorded only once. It may be a read error: a sequence one base away is much more abundant. As the CDR3 is not closed by the conserved phenylalanine or tryptophan, this likely results from a read error. Because the CDR3's place on the DNA is in doubt, the DNA is left out and the CDR3 is given as listed by TCRdb. The J gene is TRBJ2-1, the V gene TRBV7-3; no check of the table's D call, TRBD2, against the DNA was made. Germline values: CDR1 SGHTA, CDR2 FQGTGA. The CDR3 adds up to 12 amino acids, both ends counted. The CDR3 is CASSLTEAGAGG.

This clonotype was found many times. The chain joins TRBV11-2 to TRBJ2-7; 7 nucleotides align to TRBD2. The J segment lost 3 bases and the V segment lost 0 bases, leaving 23 bases of the junction unmatched. This CDR3 has 21 amino acids. The germline V gene encodes CDR1 SGHAT and CDR2 FQNNGV. The CDR3 nucleotides read TGTGCCAGCAGCTTAGACCCCGATCCAGAGCTAGCGGTCGGAGTTCGCTACGAGCAGTACTTC. Its protein is CASSLDPDPELAVGVRYEQYF.

This clonotype was counted a single time. The chain has TRBV15 and TRBJ2-5; weak D call: TRBD2 (6 bases). V lost 5 bases and J 5 bases, leaving 15 bases between the germline ends. There are 14 residues in the CDR3. Germline-derived CDR1 and CDR2 are LNHNV and YYDKDF (reference sequence). CDR3 in DNA: TGTGCCACCAGCGGGGTGGGGAGGCAGGAGACCCAGTACTTC. Protein sequence: CATSGVGRQETQYF.

The chain couples TRBV27 to TRBJ2-7; a weak D match, TRBD2 (6 bases). V was pared by 4 bases and J by 1 base, with 11 bases between. This CDR3 has 14 amino acids. Germline V lookup: CDR1 MNHEY, CDR2 SMNVEV (reference sequence). The chain's CDR3 is CASSWVAASYEQYF. DNA of the CDR3: TGTGCCAGCAGTTGGGTAGCGGCGTCCTACGAGCAGTACTTC.

The genes are TRBV7-9 and TRBJ1-1, with D tentatively TRBD1 (6 bases). The germline gives CDR1 SEHNR, CDR2 FQNEAQ (reference sequence). The V end was cut by 10 bases, the J end by 5 bases, with 17 bases between. The CDR3 is made up of 13 amino acids. CDR3 DNA: TGTGCCACCAACAAACAGGGTAGTACTGAAGCTTTCTTT. Protein product: CATNKQGSTEAFF.

The table lists this clonotype with many counts. The chain combines TRBV27 with TRBJ2-1; D not resolved. This CDR3 contains 16 residues. The V end was cut by 4 bases, the J end by 5 bases, with 18 bases between. Germline V gene lookup returns CDR1 MNHEY and CDR2 SMNVEV (reference sequence). The CDR3 here is CASSSSWAPPNNEQFF. Written as DNA, the CDR3 is TGTGCCAGCAGTTCCAGTTGGGCTCCCCCAAACAATGAGCAGTTCTTC.

The table lists this clonotype with many counts. CDR3 sequence: CSAETGYEQYF. The CDR3 coding sequence is TGCAGTGCCGAGACGGGCTACGAGCAGTACTTC. The gene calls are TRBV20-1 and TRBJ2-7; D ambiguous. The CDR3 length is 11 residues. In germline, CDR1 is DFQATT, CDR2 SNEGSKA (reference sequence). Trimming pared 6 bases from V and 3 bases from J, leaving 9 bases between.

The chain recombines TRBV5-6 with TRBJ2-5; 9 bases are shared with TRBD2. The germline V gene has CDR1 SGHDT and CDR2 YYEEEE. This CDR3 region has 16 residues. V lost 4 bases, J lost 5 bases, and 12 bases stayed unmatched. CDR3 in DNA: TGTGCCAGCAGCCCTCGCCTCTTTGCGGGGGGGGAGACCCAGTACTTC. Translating it yields CASSPRLFAGGETQYF.

Concerning this clonotype itself: Germline is not matched at one junction end, which may reflect a read error. The chain links TRBV7-9 to TRBJ2-3; D unresolved. The CDR3 length is 12 residues. The germline V gene encodes CDR1 SEHNR and CDR2 FQNEAQ (reference sequence). The CDR3 loop reads CASGLVADTQYF. DNA of the CDR3: TGTGCCAGCGGCTTAGTAGCAGATACGCAGTATTTT.

There are many counts of this clonotype. This sequence joins TRBV19 and TRBJ2-7; D possibly uses TRBD1 or TRBD2 (5 bases each). The CDR3 extends over 14 amino acids. The germline CDR1 and CDR2 sequences are LNHDA and SQIVND (reference sequence). The V gene lost 6 bases and the J gene lost 5 bases, with 17 bases spanning the gap. This CDR3 is CASSTGTSRDEQYF. CDR3 DNA sequence: TGTGCCAGTAGCACCGGGACCTCCCGGGACGAGCAGTACTTC.

This clonotype was counted a few times. The chain is built from TRBV28 and TRBJ2-1; no clear D. V gave up 2 bases and J gave up 4 bases, with 12 bases separating them. The V gene's germline CDR1 is MDHEN and CDR2 SYDVKM. This CDR3 has 15 residues. CDR3 region: CASSLTPRLYNEQFF. CDR3 sequence (DNA): TGTGCCAGCAGTTTAACCCCGCGCTTATACAATGAGCAGTTCTTC. Based on the CDR3 plus reference TRBV28 and TRBJ2-1, the full variable domain is DVKVTQSSRYLVKRTGEKVFLECVQDMDHENMFWYRQDPGLGLRLIYFSYDVKMKEKGDIPEGYSVSREKKERFSLILESASTNQTSMYLCASSLTPRLYNEQFFGPGTRLTVL.

This clonotype was detected ten times or more. The CDR3, as DNA: TGTGCCAGTAGACAGGGTTCTAGTCAGCCCCAGCATTTT. Its protein is CASRQGSSQPQHF. The chain recombines TRBV19 with TRBJ1-5; D perhaps matches TRBD1 (6 bases). Per the germline V gene, CDR1 is LNHDA and CDR2 is SQIVND (reference sequence). Between the trimmed V and J ends, which lost 6 bases and 6 bases, there was a span of 12 bases. The CDR3 extends over 13 amino acids.

The chain couples TRBV20-1 to TRBJ1-6, with no clear D. The CDR3 totals 14 residues. Looked up from germline, CDR1 is DFQATT and CDR2 is SNEGSKA (reference sequence). The V and J ends lost 0 bases and 10 bases respectively, with 13 bases between them. The DNA for the CDR3 is TGCAGTGCTAGAGATACGGCAAGCGAGTCACCCCTCCACTTT. It is translated as CSARDTASESPLHF.

This clonotype showed up many times. The rearrangement uses TRBV13 and TRBJ2-3; 7 nucleotides match TRBD2. The CDR3 has 16 amino acids. V lost 5 bases to trimming and J lost 4 bases; unmatched junction nucleotides: 12. Germline V gene lookup returns CDR1 PRHDT and CDR2 FYEKMQ (reference sequence). The CDR3 protein is CASSPGRGRVSDTQYF. The CDR3 DNA sequence: TGTGCCAGCAGCCCTGGGCGGGGGAGAGTATCAGATACGCAGTATTTT.

This clonotype has ten or more counts. The chain uses TRBV5-4 and TRBJ2-7; possible D gene TRBD1, 6 bases. This CDR3 is 14 amino acids long. From germline, CDR1 is SGHNT and CDR2 YYREEE (reference sequence). Trimming stripped 3 bases from V and 2 bases from J, with 12 bases between. This CDR3 reads CASSSRTVTYEQYF. For the CDR3, the DNA is TGTGCCAGCAGCTCCCGGACAGTAACCTACGAGCAGTACTTC.

This clonotype has at least ten counts. V is TRBV9 and J is TRBJ2-3; 10 bases are a match to TRBD2. Germline CDR1 is SGDLS and CDR2 is YYNGEE. The ends lost 0 bases at V and 7 bases at J; junction bases unmatched: 8. There are 16 residues in the CDR3. In DNA form, the CDR3 reads TGTGCCAGCAGCGTAGAGCAGCGGGAGGGCCTGAATACGCAGTATTTT. Its protein is CASSVEQREGLNTQYF.